The entry that follows covers one T cell receptor beta chain sequence. Here immunoSEQ multiplex PCR was the method, and the copy in TCRdb shows in-frame clones only, minus some. This sample yields 180,000 or so clones, of which around 79% are seen a single time; roughly 13% belongs to the top ten. The data originate from a study of blood T cell repertoires in COVID-19. Unmatched junction bases numbered 6, after V lost 2 bases and J lost 9 bases. The CDR3 extends over 16 amino acids. The germline V gene has CDR1 KGHDR and CDR2 SFDVKD. This clonotype was sampled from a man aged 45-60 years who had recovered from COVID-19. The chain links TRBV24-1 to TRBJ2-1; 13 positions agree with TRBD2. What was sequenced was peripheral blood. CDR3 sequence (DNA): TGTGCCACCAGTGATTGGACTAGCGGGGGCTTGGGTGAGCAGTTCTTC. Its protein product is CATSDWTSGGLGEQFF.